This T cell receptor (beta chain) stems from a study of shared clonotypes between healthy human individuals. Across the study: Two female and three male donors aged 18 to 49 were enrolled.

CD4+ cells were split into CD45RA+ naive and CD45RA-negative memory subsets. Overall study results and limits: In this cohort, only blood was sampled, and tissue repertoires likely differ. How much donors shared clonotypes was expected to be affected by sequencing depth.

The junction had 12 bases not matched to a gene; V was cut back by 0 bases and J by 1 base. The length of the CDR3 is 19 residues. The germline gives CDR1 SGDLS, CDR2 YYNGEE. A remark on this clone: What it binds is unknown.

Sequencing used immunoSEQ multiplex PCR; TCRdb keeps in-frame clones, though not all of them. Of nearly 1 million clones listed, approximately 80% are singletons. This sequence was found in a man between 18 and 29 years old in good health. This chain joins TRBV9 and TRBJ2-2; 7 bases are shared with TRBD1. Sequenced material: memory CD4+ T cells sorted from blood. The subset is: CD45RA-negative fraction. The CDR3 loop is CASSVDLFDPGGNTGELFF. In DNA, the CDR3 is TGTGCCAGCAGCGTAGACCTATTTGATCCAGGGGGGAACACCGGGGAGCTGTTTTTT.